This T cell receptor (beta chain) was captured by sequencing in a study of cytomegalovirus exposure and HLA in healthy donors. Overall study results and limits: The presence/absence work took it that sequencing depth was about the same across donors. There were 160 or so TCR beta chains listed as cytomegalovirus-associated. In a later analysis, V- and J-gene trimming of beta chains associated with a DCLRE1C missense variant, replicated independently. Later on, an analysis found that several of the most significant clusters appeared to be linked to common viral pathogens, which included parvovirus B19.

The PCR ran on 60 Vbeta and 13 Jbeta primers. Repertoires were generated with immunoSEQ multiplex PCR, while TCRdb's copy carries only in-frame clones and drops some. In the table there are around 210,000 clones, about 85% of which are singletons. Germline CDR1 and CDR2: MGHRA and YSYEKL. The CDR3 runs to 16 residues. J was trimmed by 6 bases and V by 4 bases; bases with no gene match: 11. With respect to this clone: What it recognizes is unknown.

Sequenced: PBMCs. The chain couples TRBV4-1 to TRBJ2-1, with 8 bases lining up with TRBD2. The TCR sequence derives from a girl aged 2 to 9 in good health and CMV-seronegative. CDR3 nucleotides: TGCGCCAGCAGCCTACAGGGACTAGTTTCTCTCAATGAGCAGTTCTTC. Amino acids: CASSLQGLVSLNEQFF.